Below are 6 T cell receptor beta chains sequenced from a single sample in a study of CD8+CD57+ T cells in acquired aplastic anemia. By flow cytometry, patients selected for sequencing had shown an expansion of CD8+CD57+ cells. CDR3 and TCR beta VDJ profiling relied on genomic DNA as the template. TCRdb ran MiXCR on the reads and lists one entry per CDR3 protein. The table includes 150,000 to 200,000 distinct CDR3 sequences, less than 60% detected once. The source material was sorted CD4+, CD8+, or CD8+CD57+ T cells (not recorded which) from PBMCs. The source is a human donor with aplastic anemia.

CDR3 sequence reads: CASTSGGGYTF. CDR3 bases: TGTGCCAGTACCTCCGGCGGGGGCTACACCTTC. The gene calls are TRBV19 and TRBJ1-2; D uncertain. The CDR3 is 11 residues long. V lost 7 bases, J lost 8 bases, and 11 bases lay in between. Germline lookup yields CDR1 LNHDA and CDR2 SQIVND (reference sequence). The whole variable domain, remainder taken from reference TRBV19 and TRBJ1-2, is DGGITQSPKYLFRKEGQNVTLSCEQNLNHDAMYWYRQDPGQGLRLIYYSQIVNDFQKGDIAEGYSVSREKKESFPLTVTSAQKNPTAFYLCASTSGGGYTFGSGTRLTVV.

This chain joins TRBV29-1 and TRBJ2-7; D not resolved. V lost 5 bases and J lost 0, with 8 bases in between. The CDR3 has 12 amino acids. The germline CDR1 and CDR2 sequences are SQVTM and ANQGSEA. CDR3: CSVLQDSYEQYF. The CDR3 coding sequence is TGCAGCGTTTTGCAGGACTCCTACGAGCAGTACTTC.

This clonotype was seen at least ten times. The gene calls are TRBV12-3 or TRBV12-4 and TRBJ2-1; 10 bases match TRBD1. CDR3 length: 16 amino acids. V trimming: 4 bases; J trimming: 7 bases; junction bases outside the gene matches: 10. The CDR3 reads CASSWSSGTGENEQFF. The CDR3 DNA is TGTGCCAGCAGTTGGTCCTCCGGGACAGGGGAAAATGAGCAGTTCTTC.

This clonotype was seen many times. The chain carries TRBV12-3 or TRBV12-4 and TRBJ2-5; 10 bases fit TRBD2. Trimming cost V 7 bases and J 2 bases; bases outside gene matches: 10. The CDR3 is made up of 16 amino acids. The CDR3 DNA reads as TGTGCCAGCACCTTAGCTAGCGGGAGCAGTCAAGAGACCCAGTACTTC. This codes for CASTLASGSSQETQYF.

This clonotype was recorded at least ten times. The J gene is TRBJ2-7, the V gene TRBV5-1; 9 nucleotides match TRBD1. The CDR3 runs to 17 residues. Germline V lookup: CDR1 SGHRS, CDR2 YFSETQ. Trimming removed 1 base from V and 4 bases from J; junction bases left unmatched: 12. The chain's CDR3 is CASSLMSGQGTGYEQYF. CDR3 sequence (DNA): TGCGCCAGCAGCTTGATGTCGGGACAGGGTACCGGATACGAGCAGTACTTC.

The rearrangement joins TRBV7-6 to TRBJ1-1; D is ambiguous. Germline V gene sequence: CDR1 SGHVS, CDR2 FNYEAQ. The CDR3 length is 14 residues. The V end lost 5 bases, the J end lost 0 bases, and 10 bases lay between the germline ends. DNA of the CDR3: TGTGCCAGCAGCGCAGAAAGCATGAACACTGAAGCTTTCTTT. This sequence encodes CASSAESMNTEAFF.